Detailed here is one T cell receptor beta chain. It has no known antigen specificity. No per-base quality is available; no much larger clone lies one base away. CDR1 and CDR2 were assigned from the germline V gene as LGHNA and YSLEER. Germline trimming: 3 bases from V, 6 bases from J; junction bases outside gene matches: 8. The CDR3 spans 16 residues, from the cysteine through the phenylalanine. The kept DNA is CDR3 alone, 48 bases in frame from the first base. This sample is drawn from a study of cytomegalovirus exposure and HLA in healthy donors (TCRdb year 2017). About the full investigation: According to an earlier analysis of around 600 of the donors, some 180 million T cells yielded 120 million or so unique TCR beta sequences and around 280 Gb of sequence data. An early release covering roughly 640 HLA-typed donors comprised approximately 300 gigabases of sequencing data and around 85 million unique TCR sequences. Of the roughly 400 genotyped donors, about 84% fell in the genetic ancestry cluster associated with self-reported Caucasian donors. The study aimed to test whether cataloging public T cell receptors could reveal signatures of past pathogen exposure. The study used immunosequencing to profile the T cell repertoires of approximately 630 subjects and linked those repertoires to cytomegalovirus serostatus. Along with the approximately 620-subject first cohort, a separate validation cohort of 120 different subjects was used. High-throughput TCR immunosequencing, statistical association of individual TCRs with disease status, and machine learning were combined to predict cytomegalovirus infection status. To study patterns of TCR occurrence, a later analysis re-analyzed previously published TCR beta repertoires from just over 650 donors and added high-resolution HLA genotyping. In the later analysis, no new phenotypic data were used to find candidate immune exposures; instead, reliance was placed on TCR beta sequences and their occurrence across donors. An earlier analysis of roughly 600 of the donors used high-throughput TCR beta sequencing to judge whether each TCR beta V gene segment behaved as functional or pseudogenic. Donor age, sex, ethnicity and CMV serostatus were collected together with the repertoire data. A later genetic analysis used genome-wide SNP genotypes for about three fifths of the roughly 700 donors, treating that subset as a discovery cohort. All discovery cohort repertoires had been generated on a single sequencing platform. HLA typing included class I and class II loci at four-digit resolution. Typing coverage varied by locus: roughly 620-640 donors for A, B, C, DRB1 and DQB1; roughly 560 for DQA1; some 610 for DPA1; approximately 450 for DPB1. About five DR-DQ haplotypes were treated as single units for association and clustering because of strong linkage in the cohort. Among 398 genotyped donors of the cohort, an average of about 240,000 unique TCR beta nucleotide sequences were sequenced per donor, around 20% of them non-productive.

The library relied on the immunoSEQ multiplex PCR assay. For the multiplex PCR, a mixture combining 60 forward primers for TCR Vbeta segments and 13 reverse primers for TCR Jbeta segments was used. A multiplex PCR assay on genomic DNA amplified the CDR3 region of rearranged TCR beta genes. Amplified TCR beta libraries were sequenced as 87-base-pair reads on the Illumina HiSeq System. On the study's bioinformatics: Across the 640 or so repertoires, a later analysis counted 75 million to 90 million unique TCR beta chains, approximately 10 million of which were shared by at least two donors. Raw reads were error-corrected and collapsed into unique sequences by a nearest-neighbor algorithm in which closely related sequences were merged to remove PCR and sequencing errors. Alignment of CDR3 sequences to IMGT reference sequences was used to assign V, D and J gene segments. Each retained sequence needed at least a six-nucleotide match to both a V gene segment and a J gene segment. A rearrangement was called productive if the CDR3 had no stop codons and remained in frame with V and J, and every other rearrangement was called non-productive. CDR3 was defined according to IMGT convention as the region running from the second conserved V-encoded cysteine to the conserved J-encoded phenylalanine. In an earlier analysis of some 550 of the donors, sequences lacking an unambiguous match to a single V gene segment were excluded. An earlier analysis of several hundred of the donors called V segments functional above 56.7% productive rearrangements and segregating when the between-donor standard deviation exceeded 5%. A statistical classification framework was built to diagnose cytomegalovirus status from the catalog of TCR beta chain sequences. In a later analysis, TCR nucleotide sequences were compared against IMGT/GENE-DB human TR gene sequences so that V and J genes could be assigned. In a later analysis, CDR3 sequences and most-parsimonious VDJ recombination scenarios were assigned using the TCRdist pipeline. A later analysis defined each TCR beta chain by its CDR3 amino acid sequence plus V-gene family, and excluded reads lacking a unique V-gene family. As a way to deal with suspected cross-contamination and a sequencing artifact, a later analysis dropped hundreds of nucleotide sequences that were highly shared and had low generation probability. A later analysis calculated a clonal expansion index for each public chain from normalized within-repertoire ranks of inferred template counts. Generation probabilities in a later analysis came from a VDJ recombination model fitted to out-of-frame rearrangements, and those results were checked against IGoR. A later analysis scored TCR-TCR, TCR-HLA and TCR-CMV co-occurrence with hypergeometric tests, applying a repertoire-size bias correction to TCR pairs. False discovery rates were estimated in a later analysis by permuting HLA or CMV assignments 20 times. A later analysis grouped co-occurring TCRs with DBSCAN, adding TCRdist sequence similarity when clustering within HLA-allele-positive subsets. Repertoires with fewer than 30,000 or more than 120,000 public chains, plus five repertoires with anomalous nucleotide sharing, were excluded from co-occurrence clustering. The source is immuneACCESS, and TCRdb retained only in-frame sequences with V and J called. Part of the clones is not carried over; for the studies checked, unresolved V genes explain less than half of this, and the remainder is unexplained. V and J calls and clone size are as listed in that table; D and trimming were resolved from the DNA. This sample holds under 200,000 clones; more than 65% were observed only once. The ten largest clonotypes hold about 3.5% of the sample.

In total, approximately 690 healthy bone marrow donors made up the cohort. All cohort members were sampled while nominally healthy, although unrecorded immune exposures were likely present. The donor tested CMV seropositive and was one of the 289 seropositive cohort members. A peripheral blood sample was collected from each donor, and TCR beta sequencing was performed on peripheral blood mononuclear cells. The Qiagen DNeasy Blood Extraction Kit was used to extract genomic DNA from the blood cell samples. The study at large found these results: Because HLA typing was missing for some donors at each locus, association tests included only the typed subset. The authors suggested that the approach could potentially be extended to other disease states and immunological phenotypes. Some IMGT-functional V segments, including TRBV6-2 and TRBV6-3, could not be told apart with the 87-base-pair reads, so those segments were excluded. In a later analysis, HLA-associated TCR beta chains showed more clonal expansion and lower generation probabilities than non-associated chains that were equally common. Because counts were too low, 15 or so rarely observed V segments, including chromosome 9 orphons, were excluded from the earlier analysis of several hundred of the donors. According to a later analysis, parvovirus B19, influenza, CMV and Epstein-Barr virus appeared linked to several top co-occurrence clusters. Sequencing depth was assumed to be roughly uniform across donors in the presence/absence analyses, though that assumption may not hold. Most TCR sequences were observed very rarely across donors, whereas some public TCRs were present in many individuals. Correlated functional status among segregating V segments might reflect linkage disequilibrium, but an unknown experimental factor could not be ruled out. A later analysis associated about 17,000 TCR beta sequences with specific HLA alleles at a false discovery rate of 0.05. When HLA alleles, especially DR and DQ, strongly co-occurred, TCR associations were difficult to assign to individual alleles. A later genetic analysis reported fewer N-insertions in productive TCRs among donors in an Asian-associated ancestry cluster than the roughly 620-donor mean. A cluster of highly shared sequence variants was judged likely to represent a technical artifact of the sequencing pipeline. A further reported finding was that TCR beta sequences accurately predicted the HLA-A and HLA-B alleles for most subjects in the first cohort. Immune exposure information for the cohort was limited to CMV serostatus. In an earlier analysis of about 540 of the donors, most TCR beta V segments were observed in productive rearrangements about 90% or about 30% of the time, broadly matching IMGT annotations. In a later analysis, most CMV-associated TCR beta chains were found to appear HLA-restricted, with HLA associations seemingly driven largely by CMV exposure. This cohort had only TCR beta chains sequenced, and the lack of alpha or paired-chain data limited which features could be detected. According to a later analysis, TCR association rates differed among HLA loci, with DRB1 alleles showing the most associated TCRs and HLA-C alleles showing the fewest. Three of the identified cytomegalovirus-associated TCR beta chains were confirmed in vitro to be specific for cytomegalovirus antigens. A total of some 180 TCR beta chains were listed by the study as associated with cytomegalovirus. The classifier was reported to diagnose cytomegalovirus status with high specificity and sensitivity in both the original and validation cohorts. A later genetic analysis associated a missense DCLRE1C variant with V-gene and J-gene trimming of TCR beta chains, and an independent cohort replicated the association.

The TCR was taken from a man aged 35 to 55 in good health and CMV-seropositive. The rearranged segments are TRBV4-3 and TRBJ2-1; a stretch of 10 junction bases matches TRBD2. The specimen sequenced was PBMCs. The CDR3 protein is CASSQGGTSDGNEQFF. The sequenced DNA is TGCGCCAGCAGCCAGGGTGGGACTAGCGATGGCAATGAGCAGTTCTTC.